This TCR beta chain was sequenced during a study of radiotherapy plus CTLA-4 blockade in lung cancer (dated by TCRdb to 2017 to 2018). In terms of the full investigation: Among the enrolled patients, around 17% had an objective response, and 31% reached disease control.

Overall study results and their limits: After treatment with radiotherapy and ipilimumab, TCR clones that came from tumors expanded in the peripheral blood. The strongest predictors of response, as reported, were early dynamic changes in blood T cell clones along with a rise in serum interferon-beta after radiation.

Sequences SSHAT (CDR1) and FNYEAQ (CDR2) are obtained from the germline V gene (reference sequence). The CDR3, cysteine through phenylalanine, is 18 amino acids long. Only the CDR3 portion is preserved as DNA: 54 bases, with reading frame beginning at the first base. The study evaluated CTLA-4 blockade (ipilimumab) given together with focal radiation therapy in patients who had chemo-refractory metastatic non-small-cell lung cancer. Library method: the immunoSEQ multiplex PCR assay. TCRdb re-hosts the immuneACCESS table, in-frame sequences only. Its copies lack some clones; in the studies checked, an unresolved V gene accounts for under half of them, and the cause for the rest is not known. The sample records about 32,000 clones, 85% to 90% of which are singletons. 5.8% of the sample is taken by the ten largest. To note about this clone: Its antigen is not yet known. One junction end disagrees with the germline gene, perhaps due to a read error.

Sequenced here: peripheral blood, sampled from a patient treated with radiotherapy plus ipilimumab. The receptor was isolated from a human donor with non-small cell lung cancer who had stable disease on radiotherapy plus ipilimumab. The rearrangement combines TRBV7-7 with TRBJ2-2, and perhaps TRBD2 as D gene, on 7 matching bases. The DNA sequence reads TGTGCTAGCAGTACCTCGGGGGGCCCTCCTACGAACACCGGGGAGCTGTTTTTT. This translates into CASSTSGGPPTNTGELFF.